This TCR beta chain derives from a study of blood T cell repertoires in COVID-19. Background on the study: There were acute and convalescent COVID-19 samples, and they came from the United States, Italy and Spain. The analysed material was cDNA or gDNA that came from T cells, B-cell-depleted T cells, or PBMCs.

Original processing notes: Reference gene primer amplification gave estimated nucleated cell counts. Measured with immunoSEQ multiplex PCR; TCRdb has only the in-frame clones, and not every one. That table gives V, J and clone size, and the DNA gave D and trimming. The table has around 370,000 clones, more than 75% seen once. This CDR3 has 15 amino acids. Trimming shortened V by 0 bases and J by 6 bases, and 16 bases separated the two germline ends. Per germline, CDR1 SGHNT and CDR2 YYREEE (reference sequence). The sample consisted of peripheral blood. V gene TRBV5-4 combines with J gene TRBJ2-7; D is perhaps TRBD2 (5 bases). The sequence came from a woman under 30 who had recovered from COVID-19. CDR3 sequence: CASSLGVVGGCEQYV. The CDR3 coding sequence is TGTGCCAGCAGCTTGGGGGTGGTCGGAGGCTGCGAGCAGTACGTC.